Reported below is one T cell receptor (beta chain). The antigen this receptor binds is unknown. No base-level quality is on record; no much larger clone is a single base apart. In total, approximately 690 healthy bone marrow donors made up the cohort. At the time of sampling, all cohort members were nominally healthy, though unrecorded immune exposures were likely present. The donor was CMV seropositive and was included in the group of approximately 310 seropositive cohort members. Each donor provided a peripheral blood sample, and peripheral blood mononuclear cells were used for TCR beta sequencing. The Qiagen DNeasy Blood Extraction Kit was used to extract genomic DNA from the blood cell samples. This record comes from a study of cytomegalovirus exposure and HLA in healthy donors (dated by TCRdb to about 2017). The study in broad terms: According to an earlier analysis of a few hundred of the donors, roughly 180 million T cells yielded 117 million unique TCR beta sequences and around 300 Gb of sequence data. Every repertoire in the discovery cohort had been generated on one and the same sequencing platform. In the later analysis, no new phenotypic data were used to find candidate immune exposures; instead, reliance was placed on TCR beta sequences and their occurrence across donors. To predict cytomegalovirus infection status, the study combined high-throughput TCR immunosequencing, statistical association of individual TCRs with disease status, and machine learning. The study was designed to test whether signatures of past pathogen exposure could be identified by cataloging public T cell receptors. In an earlier analysis of 587 of the donors, high-throughput TCR beta sequencing was used to judge whether each TCR beta V gene segment behaved as functional or pseudogenic. Using immunosequencing, the study profiled T cell repertoires from 500 to 800 subjects and related those repertoires to cytomegalovirus serostatus. Donor age, sex, ethnicity and CMV serostatus were compiled together with the repertoire data. A few DR-DQ haplotypes were treated as single units for association and clustering because of strong linkage in the cohort. A later analysis re-examined previously published TCR beta repertoires from more than 600 donors and added high-resolution HLA genotyping to investigate patterns of TCR occurrence. HLA typing covered class I and class II loci at four-digit resolution. Across 398 genotyped donors of the cohort, an average of roughly 230,000 unique TCR beta nucleotide sequences per donor were sequenced, and 15% to 20% of those sequences were non-productive. A separate validation cohort of 90 to 150 different subjects was used in addition to the roughly 640-subject first cohort. Among the 398 genotyped donors, 75% to 90% belonged to the genetic ancestry cluster associated with self-reported Caucasian donors. An early release that covered roughly 600 HLA-typed donors contained 300 to 350 gigabases of sequencing data and 75 million to 100 million unique TCR sequences. In a later genetic analysis, genome-wide SNP genotypes for 398 of the 666 donors were used, and that subset was treated as a discovery cohort. Typing coverage differed by locus: A, B, C, DRB1 and DQB1 were typed in roughly 629-630 donors, DQA1 in 500 to 550, DPA1 in approximately 600, and DPB1 in 450 to 480. On the study overall, not on this receptor specifically: Correlated functional status among segregating V segments might be attributable to linkage disequilibrium, but an unknown experimental factor could not be ruled out. In a later analysis, HLA-associated TCR beta chains showed more clonal expansion and lower generation probabilities than non-associated chains that were equally common. The authors suggested that the approach could potentially be generalized to other disease states and immunological phenotypes. Specific HLA alleles were associated with more than 15,000 TCR beta sequences at a false discovery rate of 0.05 in a later analysis. Strong co-occurrence of HLA alleles, especially DR and DQ, made assigning TCR associations to individual alleles difficult. Broadly in line with IMGT annotations, most TCR beta V segments showed up in productive rearrangements about 87% or about 30% of the time in an earlier analysis of 450 to 750 of the donors. A further reported finding was that TCR beta sequences accurately predicted the HLA-A and HLA-B alleles for most subjects in the first cohort. The classifier was reported to diagnose cytomegalovirus status with high specificity and sensitivity in both the original cohort and the validation cohort. Because HLA typing was missing for some donors at each locus, association tests included only the typed subset. A total of about 150 TCR beta chains were listed by the study as associated with cytomegalovirus. Because counts were too low, 15 or so rarely observed V segments, including chromosome 9 orphons, were excluded from the earlier analysis of 500 to 700 of the donors. Because the 87-base-pair reads could not distinguish some IMGT-functional V segments, including TRBV6-2 and TRBV6-3, those segments were excluded. Most TCR sequences were observed very rarely across donors, whereas some public TCRs were present in many individuals. An association between a missense DCLRE1C variant and V-gene and J-gene trimming of TCR beta chains was found in a later genetic analysis and replicated in an independent cohort. According to a later analysis, most CMV-associated TCR beta chains appeared to be HLA-restricted, and the HLA associations seemed to be driven largely by CMV exposure. According to a later analysis, TCR association rates differed among HLA loci, with DRB1 alleles showing the most associated TCRs and HLA-C alleles showing the fewest. A later analysis reported that several top co-occurrence clusters appeared linked to parvovirus B19, influenza, CMV and Epstein-Barr virus. In this cohort, only TCR beta chains were sequenced, and detectable features were limited by the absence of alpha or paired-chain data. Presence/absence analyses assumed roughly uniform sequencing depth across donors, an assumption that may not hold. A cluster of highly shared sequence variants was judged likely to represent a technical artifact of the sequencing pipeline. Three of the identified cytomegalovirus-associated TCR beta chains were confirmed in vitro to be specific for cytomegalovirus antigens. In a later genetic analysis, fewer N-insertions in productive TCRs were reported among donors in an Asian-associated ancestry cluster than the roughly 710-donor mean. For the cohort, immune exposure information was limited to CMV serostatus.

In the germline V gene, CDR1 corresponds to SGDLS and CDR2 to YYNGEE. V is reduced by 7 bases and J by 6 bases, leaving a spacing of 19 bases between them. The CDR3 goes from the cysteine to the phenylalanine over 15 residues. The CDR3 DNA has 45 bases and is translated from base 1. The method was the immunoSEQ multiplex PCR assay. The multiplex PCR relied on a mix of 60 forward primers for TCR Vbeta segments and 13 reverse primers for TCR Jbeta segments. A multiplex PCR assay on genomic DNA amplified the CDR3 region of rearranged TCR beta genes. The Illumina HiSeq System was used to sequence the amplified TCR beta libraries as 87-base-pair reads. The source study handled its data this way. In a later analysis, some 80 million unique TCR beta chains were counted across the roughly 670 repertoires, and about 9.9 million of these chains were shared by at least two donors. Raw reads were error-corrected and collapsed into unique sequences by a nearest-neighbor algorithm in which closely related sequences were merged to remove PCR and sequencing errors. CDR3 sequences were aligned to IMGT reference sequences to assign V, D and J gene segments. For a sequence to be retained, a match of at least six nucleotides was required to both a V gene segment and a J gene segment. A rearrangement was called productive if the CDR3 had no stop codons and remained in frame with V and J, and every other rearrangement was called non-productive. Following IMGT convention, CDR3 was defined as the stretch from the second conserved V-encoded cysteine to the conserved J-encoded phenylalanine. The earlier analysis of approximately 500 of the donors excluded sequences that lacked an unambiguous match to a single V gene segment. An earlier analysis of several hundred of the donors called V segments functional above 56.7% productive rearrangements and segregating when the between-donor standard deviation exceeded 5%. A statistical classification framework was built for diagnosing cytomegalovirus status from the catalog of TCR beta chain sequences. V and J gene assignment, in a later analysis, came from comparing TCR nucleotide sequences with IMGT/GENE-DB human TR gene sequences. The TCRdist pipeline was used in a later analysis to assign CDR3 sequences and most-parsimonious VDJ recombination scenarios. A later analysis defined each TCR beta chain by its CDR3 amino acid sequence plus V-gene family, and excluded reads lacking a unique V-gene family. As a way to deal with suspected cross-contamination and a sequencing artifact, a later analysis dropped over 550 nucleotide sequences that were highly shared and had low generation probability. A later analysis calculated a clonal expansion index for each public chain from normalized within-repertoire ranks of inferred template counts. A later analysis computed generation probabilities with a VDJ recombination model fitted to out-of-frame rearrangements, and checked the results against IGoR. In a later analysis, TCR-TCR, TCR-HLA and TCR-CMV co-occurrence was scored with hypergeometric tests, and a repertoire-size bias correction was applied to TCR pairs. In a later analysis, false discovery rates were estimated by permuting HLA or CMV assignments 20 times. In a later analysis, co-occurring TCRs were grouped using DBSCAN, with TCRdist sequence similarity added in when clustering inside HLA-allele-positive subsets. Repertoires with fewer than 30,000 or more than 120,000 public chains, plus five repertoires with anomalous nucleotide sharing, were excluded from co-occurrence clustering. The source is immuneACCESS, and TCRdb retained only in-frame sequences with V and J called. Part of the clones is not carried over; for the studies checked, unresolved V genes explain less than half of this, and the remainder is unexplained. V and J calls and clone size come straight from that table; D and trimming were deduced from the DNA. Recorded for this sample are around 190,000 clones; over 60% of them occurred a single time. The ten largest account for 4% to 5% of the sample.

Sequencing was done on a sample of PBMCs. The chain uses TRBV9 and TRBJ2-2; tentative D gene TRBD2, with 6 bases matching. This TCR was sampled from a man under 40 in good health and CMV-seropositive. The DNA is as follows: TGTGCCAGCGCCGGGGCTGGAGGGTTATCCGGGGAGCTGTTTTTT. Its product reads: CASAGAGGLSGELFF.